Here is one T cell receptor (beta chain) with its context. Its target is not known. The entry originates in a study of cytomegalovirus exposure and HLA in healthy donors. Study summary: Around 80 million unique TCR sequences came from HLA-typed donors in an early release. Study conclusions and caveats: HLA alleles were associated with some 16,000 TCR beta sequences in a later analysis at 0.05 false discovery rate. TRBV6-2, TRBV6-3 and some other V segments were unresolvable in 87-base-pair reads.

Per the germline V gene, CDR1 is MNHEY and CDR2 is SVGAGI. V gave up 5 bases and J gave up 2 bases, with 12 bases separating them. The CDR3 is 14 amino acids. Both 60 Vbeta primers and 13 Jbeta primers went into the PCR. Repertoires were generated with immunoSEQ multiplex PCR, while TCRdb's copy carries only in-frame clones and drops some. The data show fewer than 85,000 clones, roughly 72% seen once. Sequencing was done on a sample of PBMCs. This TCR was sampled from a woman aged 40 to 50 in good health and CMV-seropositive. The V and J genes are TRBV6-5 and TRBJ1-1; no definite D call. The CDR3 loop reads CASSRQLPNTEAFF. CDR3 bases: TGTGCCAGCAGTAGACAACTTCCAAACACTGAAGCTTTCTTT.